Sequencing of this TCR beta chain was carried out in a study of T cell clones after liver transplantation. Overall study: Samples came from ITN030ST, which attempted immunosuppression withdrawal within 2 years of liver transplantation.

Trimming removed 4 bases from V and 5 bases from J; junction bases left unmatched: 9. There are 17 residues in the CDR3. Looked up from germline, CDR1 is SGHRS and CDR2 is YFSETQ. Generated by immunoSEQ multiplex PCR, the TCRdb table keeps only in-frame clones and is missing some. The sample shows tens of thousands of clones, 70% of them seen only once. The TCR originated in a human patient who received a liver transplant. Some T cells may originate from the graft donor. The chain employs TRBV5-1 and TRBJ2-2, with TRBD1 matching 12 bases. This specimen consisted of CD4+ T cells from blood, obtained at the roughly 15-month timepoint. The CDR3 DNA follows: TGCGCCAGCAGCCCCTATGGGACAGGGGGCTATACCGGGGAGCTGTTTTTT. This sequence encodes CASSPYGTGGYTGELFF.